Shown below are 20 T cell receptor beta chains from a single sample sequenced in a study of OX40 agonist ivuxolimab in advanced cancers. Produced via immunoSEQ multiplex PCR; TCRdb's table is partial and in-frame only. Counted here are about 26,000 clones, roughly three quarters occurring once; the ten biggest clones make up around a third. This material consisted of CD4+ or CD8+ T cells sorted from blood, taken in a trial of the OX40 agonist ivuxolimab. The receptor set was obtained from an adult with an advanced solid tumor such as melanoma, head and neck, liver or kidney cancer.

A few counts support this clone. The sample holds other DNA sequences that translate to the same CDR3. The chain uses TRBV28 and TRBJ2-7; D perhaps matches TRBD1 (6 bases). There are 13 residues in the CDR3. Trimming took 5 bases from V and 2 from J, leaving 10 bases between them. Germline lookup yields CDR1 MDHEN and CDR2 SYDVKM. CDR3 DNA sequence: TGTGCCAGCAGTCCCGGACAGACCTACGAGCAGTACTTC. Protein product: CASSPGQTYEQYF.

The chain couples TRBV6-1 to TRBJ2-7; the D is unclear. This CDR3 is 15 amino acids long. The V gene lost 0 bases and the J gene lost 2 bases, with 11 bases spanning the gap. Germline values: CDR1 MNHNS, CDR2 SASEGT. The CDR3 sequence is CASSEAVVNTYEQYF. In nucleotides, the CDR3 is TGTGCCAGCAGTGAAGCCGTGGTAAACACCTACGAGCAGTACTTC.

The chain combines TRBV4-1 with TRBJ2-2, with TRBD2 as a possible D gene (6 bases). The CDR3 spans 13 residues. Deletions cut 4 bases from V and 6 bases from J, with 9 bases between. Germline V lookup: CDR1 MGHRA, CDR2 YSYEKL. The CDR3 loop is CASSPGGSGELFF. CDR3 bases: TGCGCCAGCAGCCCTGGGGGGTCCGGGGAGCTGTTTTTT.

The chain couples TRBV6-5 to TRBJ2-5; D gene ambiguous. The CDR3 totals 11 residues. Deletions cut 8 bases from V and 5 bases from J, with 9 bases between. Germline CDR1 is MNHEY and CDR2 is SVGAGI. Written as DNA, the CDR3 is TGTGCCAGCGGACGTGGGGAGACCCAGTACTTC. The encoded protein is CASGRGETQYF.

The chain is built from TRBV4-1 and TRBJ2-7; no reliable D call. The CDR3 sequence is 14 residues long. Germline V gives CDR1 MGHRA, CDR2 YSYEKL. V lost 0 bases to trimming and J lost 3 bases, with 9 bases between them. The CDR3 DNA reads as TGCGCCAGCAGCCAAGATCCTGGCTACTACGAGCAGTACTTC. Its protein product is CASSQDPGYYEQYF.

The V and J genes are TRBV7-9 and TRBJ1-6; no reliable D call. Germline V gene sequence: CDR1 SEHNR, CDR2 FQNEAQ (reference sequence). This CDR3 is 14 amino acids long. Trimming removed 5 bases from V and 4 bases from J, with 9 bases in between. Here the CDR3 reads CASSPDLYNSPLHF. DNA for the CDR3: TGTGCCAGCAGCCCCGATCTATATAATTCACCCCTCCACTTT.

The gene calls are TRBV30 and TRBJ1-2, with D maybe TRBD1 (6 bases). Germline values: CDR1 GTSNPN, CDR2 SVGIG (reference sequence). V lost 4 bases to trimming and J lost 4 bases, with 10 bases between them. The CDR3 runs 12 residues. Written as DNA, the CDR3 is TGTGCCTGGACAGGGGAAATCTATGGCTACACCTTC. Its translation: CAWTGEIYGYTF.

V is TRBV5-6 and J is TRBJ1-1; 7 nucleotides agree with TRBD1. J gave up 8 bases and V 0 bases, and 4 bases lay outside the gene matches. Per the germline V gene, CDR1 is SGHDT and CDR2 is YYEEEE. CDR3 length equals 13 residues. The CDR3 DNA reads TGTGCCAGCAGCTTGGTAGCGGACAGGGAAGCTTTCTTT. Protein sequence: CASSLVADREAFF.

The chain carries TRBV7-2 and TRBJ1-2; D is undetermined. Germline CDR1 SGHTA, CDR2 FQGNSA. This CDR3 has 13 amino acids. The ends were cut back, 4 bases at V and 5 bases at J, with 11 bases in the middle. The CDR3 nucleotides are TGTGCCAGCAGCTACCTCCCGCGGTATGGCTACACCTTC. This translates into CASSYLPRYGYTF.

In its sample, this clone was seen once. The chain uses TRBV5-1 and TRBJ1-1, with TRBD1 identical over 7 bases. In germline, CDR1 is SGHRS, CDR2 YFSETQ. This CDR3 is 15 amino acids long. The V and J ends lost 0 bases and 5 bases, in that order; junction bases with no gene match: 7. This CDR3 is CASSLGAGGWTEAFF. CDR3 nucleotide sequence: TGCGCCAGCAGCTTGGGGGCAGGGGGTTGGACTGAAGCTTTCTTT.

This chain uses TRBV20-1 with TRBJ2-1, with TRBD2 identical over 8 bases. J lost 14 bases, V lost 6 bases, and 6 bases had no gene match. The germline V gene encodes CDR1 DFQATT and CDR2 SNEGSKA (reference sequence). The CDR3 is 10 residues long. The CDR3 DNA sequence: TGCAGTGCCCATCCGGGACTAGAGTTCTTC. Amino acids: CSAHPGLEFF.

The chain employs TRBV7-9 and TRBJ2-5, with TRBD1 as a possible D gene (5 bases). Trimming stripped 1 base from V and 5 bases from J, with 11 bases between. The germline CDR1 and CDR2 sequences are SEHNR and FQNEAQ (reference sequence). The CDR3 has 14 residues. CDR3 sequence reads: CASSLVQGAETQYF. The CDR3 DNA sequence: TGTGCCAGCAGCTTAGTTCAGGGCGCGGAGACCCAGTACTTC. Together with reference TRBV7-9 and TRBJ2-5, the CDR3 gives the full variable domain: DTGVSQNPRHKITKRGQNVTFRCDPISEHNRLYWYRQTLGQGPEFLTYFQNEAQLEKSRLLSDRFSAERPKGSFSTLEIQRTEQGDSAMYLCASSLVQGAETQYFGPGTRLLVL.

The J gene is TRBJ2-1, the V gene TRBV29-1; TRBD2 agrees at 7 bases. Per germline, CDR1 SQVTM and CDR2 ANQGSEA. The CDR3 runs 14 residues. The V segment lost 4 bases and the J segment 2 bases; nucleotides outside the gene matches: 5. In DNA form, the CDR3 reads TGCAGCGTTGTTGGCGGGAGAACCTACAATGAGCAGTTCTTC. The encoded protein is CSVVGGRTYNEQFF.

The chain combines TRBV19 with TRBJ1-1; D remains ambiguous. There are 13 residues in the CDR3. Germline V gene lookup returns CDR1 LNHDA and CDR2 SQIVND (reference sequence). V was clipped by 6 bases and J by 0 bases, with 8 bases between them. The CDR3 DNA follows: TGTGCCAGTAGGTTCGGGATGAACACTGAAGCTTTCTTT. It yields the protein CASRFGMNTEAFF.

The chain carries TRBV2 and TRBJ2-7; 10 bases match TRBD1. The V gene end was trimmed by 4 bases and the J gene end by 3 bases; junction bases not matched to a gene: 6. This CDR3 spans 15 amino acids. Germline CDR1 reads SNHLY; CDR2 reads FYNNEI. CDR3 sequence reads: CASSGTGGILYEQYF. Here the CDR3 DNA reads TGTGCCAGCAGTGGGACAGGGGGTATACTCTACGAGCAGTACTTC.

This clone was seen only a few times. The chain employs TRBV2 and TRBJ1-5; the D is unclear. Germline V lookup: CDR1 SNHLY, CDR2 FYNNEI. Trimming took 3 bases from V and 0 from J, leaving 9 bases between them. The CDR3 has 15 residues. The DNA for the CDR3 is TGTGCCAGCAGTGATGGGCGCTATAGCAATCAGCCCCAGCATTTT. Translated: CASSDGRYSNQPQHF.

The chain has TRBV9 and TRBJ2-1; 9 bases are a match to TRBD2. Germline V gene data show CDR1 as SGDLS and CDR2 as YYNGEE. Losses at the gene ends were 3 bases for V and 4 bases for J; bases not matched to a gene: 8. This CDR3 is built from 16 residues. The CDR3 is CASSGGGGAPYNEQFF. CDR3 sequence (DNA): TGTGCCAGCAGCGGTGGCGGGGGGGCTCCTTACAATGAGCAGTTCTTC.

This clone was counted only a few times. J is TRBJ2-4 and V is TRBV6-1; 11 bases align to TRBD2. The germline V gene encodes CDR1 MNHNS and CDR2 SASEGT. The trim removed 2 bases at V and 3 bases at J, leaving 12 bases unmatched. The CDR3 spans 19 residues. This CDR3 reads CASSERAISTSGNKNIQYF. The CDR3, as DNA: TGTGCCAGCAGTGAACGGGCAATATCGACTAGCGGGAACAAAAACATTCAGTACTTC.

The CDR3 DNA follows: TGTGCCAGCAGCTTGGAGAAGCCCTACGAGCAGTACTTC. Translating it yields CASSLEKPYEQYF. The rearrangement uses TRBV5-4 and TRBJ2-7; D gene ambiguous. Trimming removed 0 bases from V and 2 bases from J, with 6 bases in between. This CDR3 comprises 13 residues. Germline V lookup: CDR1 SGHNT, CDR2 YYREEE (reference sequence).

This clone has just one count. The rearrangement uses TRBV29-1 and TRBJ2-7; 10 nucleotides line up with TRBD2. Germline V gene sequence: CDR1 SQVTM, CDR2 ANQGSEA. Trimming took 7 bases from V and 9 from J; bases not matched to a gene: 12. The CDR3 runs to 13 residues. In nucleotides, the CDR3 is TGCAGCGCCCGACTAGCGGGCGCTTTGGGGCAGTACTTC. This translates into CSARLAGALGQYF.